This is a list of T cell receptor beta chains from one sample in a study of blood T cell repertoires in COVID-19. Measured with immunoSEQ multiplex PCR; TCRdb has only the in-frame clones, and not every one. The table has roughly 300,000 clones, roughly 93% seen once. The sample comprised PBMCs or T cells enriched from blood (not recorded which). The receptors stem from a woman aged 40 to 49 with acute COVID-19. Each CDR3 is given with its conserved first and last residue. Each record gives: CDR3 DNA, CDR3 protein, clone size, J gene, V gene, D gene. A D gene is named only where the DNA matches it firmly. Some rows have no size entry. The others give once, few or many, or a class for an expanded clone.

TGTGCCAGCAGCCAAGATCTGTCAGGGTTGATACAAGCTTTCTTT	CASSQDLSGLIQAFF	.	TRBJ1-1	TRBV4-2	.
TGTGCCAGCAGTTATCGGACAGGGACAGATACGCAGTATTTT	CASSYRTGTDTQYF	.	TRBJ2-3	TRBV6-5	TRBD1
TGTGCCAGCAGCTTAGAGCTCGGTAGCTCCTACGAGCAGTACTTC	CASSLELGSSYEQYF	.	TRBJ2-7	TRBV7-8	.
TGTGCCAGTAGTATATACGGACAGGGGCGGCAGCCCCAGCATTTT	CASSIYGQGRQPQHF	.	TRBJ1-5	TRBV19	TRBD1
TGTGCCAGCAAAAAGCCAGGGGGCGCATACGAGCAGTACTTC	CASKKPGGAYEQYF	.	TRBJ2-7	TRBV28	TRBD1
TGTGCCAGCAGCCGACGCCTAGCGGGAGGTGCCGGGGAGCTGTTTTTT	CASSRRLAGGAGELFF	few	TRBJ2-2	TRBV11-3	TRBD2
TGTGCCAGCAGCCACCCACGGGGGGGGGCAGTTTTCTCCGGGGAGCTGTTTTTT	CASSHPRGGAVFSGELFF	.	TRBJ2-2	TRBV14	TRBD2
TGTGCCAGCAGCCGGGACACTAACTATGGCTACACCTTC	CASSRDTNYGYTF	.	TRBJ1-2	TRBV28	.
TGTGCCAGCAGCTTGGGGACAGTCAATCAGCCCCAGCATTTT	CASSLGTVNQPQHF	once	TRBJ1-5	TRBV5-6	.
TGTGCCAGCAGCTTCGGGTCGGCAGCTCATAATGAAAAACTGTTTTTT	CASSFGSAAHNEKLFF	.	TRBJ1-4	TRBV7-9	.
TGCAGCGGGACAGGGTTAAGGGACGAGCAGTACTTC	CSGTGLRDEQYF	.	TRBJ2-7	TRBV29-1	TRBD1
TGTGCCAGAAGCTTGAGACACAACACTGAAGCTTTCTTT	CARSLRHNTEAFF	.	TRBJ1-1	TRBV5-3	.
TGTGCCAGCAGTCACCAGACACGGGGGGAAGCTTTCTTT	CASSHQTRGEAFF	.	TRBJ1-1	TRBV12-3/TRBV12-4	.
TGTGCCAGCTCACCAGGGCAAGGAGAGACCCAGTACTTC	CASSPGQGETQYF	.	TRBJ2-5	TRBV18	.
TGTGCCAGCAGCAAATGCTGCCAGGGGGCCCCCTACGAGCAGTACTTC	CASSKCCQGAPYEQYF	.	TRBJ2-7	TRBV21-1	.